Sequencing of this T cell receptor (beta chain) was carried out in a study of T cell repertoires in aging, cancer and after chemotherapy. Study-wide background: Donors were grouped into six age bands spanning 30 or younger through 70 or older.

Peripheral blood genomic DNA, not sorted cells or RNA, was the template. In this sample, this clonotype is medium-sized. TRB rearrangements spanning V, D and J were amplified using mixed TRB-A/B primers. Using its own MiXCR run on the multiplex PCR reads, TCRdb lists one record per CDR3 protein. Here the sample spans 15,000 to 20,000 distinct CDR3 sequences, about two fifths being singletons. This CDR3 region has 16 residues. V gave up 6 bases and J gave up 0 bases; unmatched junction bases: 8. CDR1 and CDR2 from the germline V gene are SQVTM and ANQGSEA. The sample consisted of blood. This sequence originates from a human donor with a solid tumor. J is TRBJ2-3 and V is TRBV29-1, with 11 bases aligning to TRBD2. CDR3 coding DNA: TGCAGCGTCTGGGGGCTAGCGGGAGGAAGCACAGATACGCAGTATTTT. Translating gives CSVWGLAGGSTDTQYF.